These 21 T cell receptor beta chains came from one sample sequenced in a study of blood T cell repertoires in COVID-19. TCRdb keeps only in-frame clones here, not all; method: immunoSEQ multiplex PCR. Here the sample spans approximately 91,000 clones, approximately 80% being singletons. Sequencing was performed on peripheral blood. All receptors derive from an elderly woman with acute or convalescent COVID-19.

This clone showed up just once. V gene TRBV7-2 combines with J gene TRBJ2-1; 7 bases fit TRBD2. CDR1 is SGHTA, CDR2 FQGNSA, per germline. The CDR3 totals 15 residues. The V segment lost 8 bases and the J segment 4 bases; nucleotides outside the gene matches: 11. CDR3 sequence: CASGSWLADYNEQFF. CDR3 DNA: TGTGCCAGCGGGTCCTGGCTAGCGGATTACAATGAGCAGTTCTTC.

V gene TRBV30 combines with J gene TRBJ1-5, with a possible D match to TRBD1 (5 bases). The length of the CDR3 is 13 residues. The germline V gene encodes CDR1 GTSNPN and CDR2 SVGIG (reference sequence). Deletions cut 2 bases from V and 2 bases from J, with 7 bases between. CDR3 in amino acids: CAWSLRGNQPQHF. The CDR3 DNA reads TGTGCCTGGAGTCTCAGGGGCAATCAGCCCCAGCATTTT.

The table lists this clone with a count of one. The genes are TRBV7-9 and TRBJ1-1; the D gene is possibly TRBD1 (6 bases). Germline CDR1 is SEHNR and CDR2 is FQNEAQ (reference sequence). This CDR3 has 14 residues. Deletions cut 3 bases from V and 7 bases from J, with 15 bases between. As DNA, the CDR3 is TGTGCCAGCAGCTTGGGGTCACAGGGTAATGAAGCTTTCTTT. The encoded protein is CASSLGSQGNEAFF. The full variable domain, rest sourced from reference TRBV7-9 and TRBJ1-1, is DTGVSQNPRHKITKRGQNVTFRCDPISEHNRLYWYRQTLGQGPEFLTYFQNEAQLEKSRLLSDRFSAERPKGSFSTLEIQRTEQGDSAMYLCASSLGSQGNEAFFGQGTRLTVV.

The CDR3: CSAKWAHEAFF. CDR3 sequence (DNA): TGCAGCGCTAAGTGGGCTCATGAAGCTTTCTTT. This sequence joins TRBV29-1 and TRBJ1-1; D remains ambiguous. In germline, CDR1 is SQVTM, CDR2 ANQGSEA. The length of the CDR3 is 11 residues. Trimming stripped 7 bases from V and 7 bases from J, with 13 bases between.

The gene calls are TRBV6-5 and TRBJ2-3, with 11 bases fitting TRBD2. The CDR3 loop spans 15 amino acids. The V and J ends lost 7 bases and 6 bases, in that order; junction bases with no gene match: 9. Germline CDR1 MNHEY, CDR2 SVGAGI. The CDR3 DNA reads as TGTGCCAGCAAAAGGGGACTAGCGGACACGGATACGCAGTATTTT. This sequence encodes CASKRGLADTDTQYF.

The chain carries TRBV28 and TRBJ2-1; tentatively, D is TRBD2 (6 bases). V shed 4 bases and J shed 7 bases, with 20 bases lying between them. Germline V gene data show CDR1 as MDHEN and CDR2 as SYDVKM. The CDR3 is 16 amino acids. CDR3 residues: CASSSPGGSPWNEQFF. The DNA of the CDR3 is TGTGCCAGCAGTTCCCCTGGGGGGAGCCCCTGGAATGAGCAGTTCTTC.

The genes are TRBV5-1 and TRBJ2-1; 13 bases match TRBD2. CDR1 and CDR2 (germline): SGHRS, YFSETQ. Trimming took 2 bases from V and 6 from J; bases not matched to a gene: 2. The CDR3 sequence is 15 residues long. The CDR3 DNA reads as TGCGCCAGCAGCTTACTAGCGGGAGGGCCCAATGAGCAGTTCTTC. Translation: CASSLLAGGPNEQFF.

This chain connects TRBV11-2 to TRBJ1-1; 9 bases fit TRBD1. Unmatched junction bases numbered 7, after V lost 2 bases and J lost 0 bases. This CDR3 is built from 17 residues. Germline loops: CDR1 SGHAT, CDR2 FQNNGV. This CDR3 is CASSLQSTGGLNTEAFF. In nucleotides, the CDR3 is TGTGCCAGCAGCTTACAATCAACAGGGGGCCTGAACACTGAAGCTTTCTTT.

The rearrangement links TRBV7-7 to TRBJ2-5; a weak D match, TRBD1 (7 bases). The CDR3 covers 13 residues. CDR1 and CDR2 (germline): SSHAT, FNYEAQ (reference sequence). The CDR3 DNA is TGTGCTTCCGCGGGGACAGTCCAAGAGACCCAGTACTTC. Its translation is CASAGTVQETQYF.

CDR3 coding DNA: TGTGCCAGTTCTGAGCTTGGGACAGGGGGTCAGCCCCAGCATTTT. This sequence encodes CASSELGTGGQPQHF. V usage is TRBV19 and J usage is TRBJ1-5, with 11 positions matching TRBD1. Per germline, CDR1 LNHDA and CDR2 SQIVND (reference sequence). The CDR3 loop spans 15 amino acids. V lost 8 bases, J lost 6 bases, and 9 bases stayed unmatched.

This clone was observed a few times. This sequence joins TRBV18 and TRBJ1-1; no clear D. In germline, CDR1 is KGHSH, CDR2 LQKENI. Trimming shortened V by 2 bases and J by 3 bases, and 4 bases separated the two germline ends. The CDR3 extends over 12 amino acids. In DNA, the CDR3 is TGTGCCAGCTCACCAATCGACACTGAAGCTTTCTTT. Residues: CASSPIDTEAFF.

The CDR3 protein is CSPGFGYTF. The CDR3 DNA is TGCAGCCCCGGTTTTGGCTACACCTTC. The chain has TRBV29-1 and TRBJ1-2; D unresolved. Germline CDR1 SQVTM, CDR2 ANQGSEA. Between the trimmed V and J ends, which lost 8 bases and 7 bases, there was a span of 8 bases. The CDR3 sequence is 9 residues long. The entire variable domain, with the rest obtained from reference TRBV29-1 and TRBJ1-2, is as follows: SAVISQKPSRDICQRGTSLTIQCQVDSQVTMMFWYRQQPGQSLTLIATANQGSEATYESGFVIDKFPISRPNLTFSTLTVSNMSPEDSSIYLCSPGFGYTFGSGTRLTVV.

The V gene is TRBV28, the J gene TRBJ1-2; 8 bases agree with TRBD1. The CDR3 has 17 residues. Germline V gene sequence: CDR1 MDHEN, CDR2 SYDVKM. Unmatched junction bases numbered 12, after V lost 2 bases and J lost 4 bases. The CDR3: CASSLPLLTGEGYGYTF. The CDR3 DNA sequence: TGTGCCAGCAGTTTACCCCTGCTGACAGGGGAGGGCTATGGCTACACCTTC.

CDR3 amino acids: CASSIGYRDTEAFF. The CDR3 nucleotides read TGTGCCAGTAGTATAGGTTACAGGGACACTGAAGCTTTCTTT. The chain is built from TRBV19 and TRBJ1-1, with D possibly matching TRBD1 (6 bases). V was clipped by 1 base and J by 3 bases, with 9 bases between them. The length of the CDR3 is 14 residues. Germline V CDR1 and CDR2: LNHDA, SQIVND (reference sequence).

The rearrangement links TRBV7-2 to TRBJ2-2; TRBD1 matches at 9 bases. Germline loops: CDR1 SGHTA, CDR2 FQGNSA. The trim removed 2 bases at V and 3 bases at J, leaving 10 bases unmatched. The CDR3 consists of 18 residues. Here the CDR3 DNA reads TGTGCCAGCAGCTTAAGAGAGCGGGACAGGGCTTACACCGGGGAGCTGTTTTTT. The encoded protein is CASSLRERDRAYTGELFF.

The chain is built from TRBV24-1 and TRBJ1-1, with 8 bases that match TRBD1. The junction had 2 bases not matched to a gene; V was cut back by 3 bases and J by 0 bases. CDR3 length equals 15 residues. Germline V lookup: CDR1 KGHDR, CDR2 SFDVKD. Here the CDR3 reads CATSDNRGVNTEAFF. CDR3 sequence (DNA): TGTGCCACCAGTGATAACAGGGGGGTGAACACTGAAGCTTTCTTT.

This chain uses TRBV10-3 with TRBJ1-1; weak D call: TRBD1 (6 bases). The CDR3 is 15 residues long. V dropped 0 bases and J dropped 5 bases, with 13 bases sitting between them. Germline CDR1 ENHRY, CDR2 SYGVKD. The CDR3 sequence: CAISESREGGTEAFF. CDR3 DNA sequence: TGTGCCATCAGTGAGTCCAGGGAAGGGGGAACTGAAGCTTTCTTT.

The gene calls are TRBV30 and TRBJ2-7; weak D call: TRBD2 (5 bases). V lost 5 bases and J lost 5, with 13 bases in between. Germline V gives CDR1 GTSNPN, CDR2 SVGIG (reference sequence). The CDR3 has 12 amino acids. The CDR3 DNA reads as TGTGCCTGGGCCGGCTTGAGGGACGAGCAGTACTTC. Its translation is CAWAGLRDEQYF.

This chain joins TRBV12-3 or TRBV12-4 and TRBJ2-2, with a possible D match to TRBD1 (5 bases). This CDR3 comprises 13 residues. V shed 6 bases and J shed 6 bases, with 11 bases lying between them. CDR3 sequence (DNA): TGTGCCAGCAGCAAAGGGGTCGCCGGGGAGCTGTTTTTT. It codes for CASSKGVAGELFF.

The CDR3 loop is CASSQEGGRADEQFF. CDR3 in DNA: TGTGCCAGCAGCCAAGAGGGCGGGAGGGCCGATGAGCAGTTCTTC. The chain recombines TRBV4-2 with TRBJ2-1; 9 nucleotides align to TRBD2. The CDR3 runs to 15 residues. Germline V lookup: CDR1 LGHNA, CDR2 YNFKEQ. The ends lost 0 bases at V and 8 bases at J; junction bases unmatched: 5.

The chain is built from TRBV25-1 and TRBJ1-5; D is undetermined. The CDR3 contains 13 residues. The V gene lost 9 bases and the J gene lost 0 bases, with 9 bases spanning the gap. The germline CDR1 and CDR2 sequences are MGHDK and SYGVNS. The CDR3 region has the DNA TGTGCCAGTCGACGGGATAGCAATCAGCCCCAGCATTTT. Translating gives CASRRDSNQPQHF.